The 9 T cell receptor beta chains below were found in one sample sequenced in a study of response to subunit inactivated influenza vaccine. Via MiXCR, TCRdb re-called the RT-PCR reads, giving one row per CDR3 protein. The profile shows 530,000 or so distinct CDR3 sequences, approximately 15% of them singletons. The sample consisted of PBMCs from blood, taken about 12 days after vaccination. The receptor source for this set is a man aged 50 to 59 who received an inactivated influenza vaccine.

The rearrangement links TRBV20-1 to TRBJ2-7; D gene ambiguous. V dropped 0 bases and J dropped 5 bases, with 8 bases sitting between them. This CDR3 contains 12 residues. Germline V gives CDR1 DFQATT, CDR2 SNEGSKA (reference sequence). CDR3 DNA sequence: TGCAGTGCTAGAGAGGGGTACGACGAGCAGTACTTC. Protein product: CSAREGYDEQYF.

The rearrangement joins TRBV29-1 to TRBJ2-7, with 12 bases that match TRBD2. The CDR3 spans 15 residues. V lost 6 bases, J lost 4 bases, and 10 bases stayed unmatched. The germline V gene encodes CDR1 SQVTM and CDR2 ANQGSEA. CDR3 sequence (DNA): TGCAGCGTCGCGAGAGGGACTAGCGGGCGATACGAGCAGTACTTC. This gives the protein CSVARGTSGRYEQYF.

This clonotype occurred many times. The V gene is TRBV12-3 or TRBV12-4, the J gene TRBJ2-4, with 8 positions matching TRBD1. The V segment lost 5 bases and the J segment 2 bases; nucleotides outside the gene matches: 2. CDR3 length equals 14 residues. CDR3 sequence reads: CASSDRGTKNIQYF. The CDR3 DNA reads as TGTGCCAGCAGTGACAGGGGCACCAAAAACATTCAGTACTTC.

The chain joins TRBV28 to TRBJ2-7; a weak D match, TRBD1 (6 bases). CDR1 MDHEN and CDR2 SYDVKM come from the germline V gene. Trimming removed 5 bases from V and 2 bases from J, with 19 bases in between. The CDR3 length is 16 residues. The CDR3 coding sequence is TGTGCCAGCAGTCCCCGACAGGATGAGCCCACCTACGAGCAGTACTTC. Amino acids: CASSPRQDEPTYEQYF. Full variable domain (rest looked up from reference TRBV28 and TRBJ2-7): DVKVTQSSRYLVKRTGEKVFLECVQDMDHENMFWYRQDPGLGLRLIYFSYDVKMKEKGDIPEGYSVSREKKERFSLILESASTNQTSMYLCASSPRQDEPTYEQYFGPGTRLTVT.

V usage is TRBV27 and J usage is TRBJ1-6; a weak D match, TRBD1 (5 bases). Germline V gene lookup returns CDR1 MNHEY and CDR2 SMNVEV (reference sequence). The length of the CDR3 is 14 residues. Trimming left V 6 bases short and J 4 bases short, with 10 bases between. For the CDR3, the DNA is TGTGCCAGCAGACGGGGGGAGTATAATTCACCCCTCCACTTT. Residues: CASRRGEYNSPLHF.

This chain uses TRBV29-1 with TRBJ2-1; a possible D gene is TRBD2 (6 bases). From germline, CDR1 is SQVTM and CDR2 ANQGSEA. The CDR3 has 13 amino acids. Trimming pared 7 bases from V and 0 bases from J, leaving 10 bases between. The CDR3 reads CSARGFSYNEQFF. For the CDR3, the DNA is TGCAGCGCCCGGGGGTTCTCCTACAATGAGCAGTTCTTC.

V usage is TRBV4-3 and J usage is TRBJ1-5, with D unresolved. The V gene's germline CDR1 is LGHNA and CDR2 YSLEER. Trimming cost V 1 base and J 4 bases, with 5 bases left between them. The CDR3 is 13 residues long. DNA of the CDR3: TGCGCCAGCAGCCAAGCCAGGAATCAGCCCCAGCATTTT. This translates into CASSQARNQPQHF.

The chain uses TRBV18 and TRBJ2-3; 7 bases agree with TRBD1. Germline V gene sequence: CDR1 KGHSH, CDR2 LQKENI. The ends lost 3 bases at V and 4 bases at J; junction bases unmatched: 4. The CDR3 consists of 14 residues. CDR3 residues: CASSPRTGADTQYF. The CDR3 coding sequence is TGTGCCAGCTCACCTCGGACAGGCGCAGATACGCAGTATTTT.

This clonotype was detected only a few times. The V gene is TRBV6-5, the J gene TRBJ2-4; D gene uncertain. The V and J ends lost 3 bases and 0 bases respectively, with 18 bases between them. This CDR3 spans 18 amino acids. Germline assignment: CDR1 MNHEY and CDR2 SVGAGI. In DNA, the CDR3 is TGTGCCAGCAGTTATGAAACACTGGAGCTCCTAGCCAAAAACATTCAGTACTTC. It codes for CASSYETLELLAKNIQYF.